This TCR beta chain appears in the sequencing data of a study of CD8+CD57+ T cells in acquired aplastic anemia. Profiling of TCR beta VDJ combinations and CDR3 sequences used genomic DNA as template. From the reads, TCRdb called clonotypes with MiXCR, one entry per CDR3 protein. The sample records some 180,000 distinct CDR3 sequences, roughly 50% being singletons. Germline CDR1 and CDR2: MRHNA and SNTAGT. Trimming shortened V by 4 bases and J by 8 bases, and 12 bases separated the two germline ends. CDR3 length: 13 amino acids. In patients chosen for sequencing, flow cytometry had shown CD8+CD57+ cell expansion. This clonotype has ten or more counts.

The chain couples TRBV6-4 to TRBJ2-1; D perhaps matches TRBD1 (6 bases). Sequenced input: sorted CD4+, CD8+, or CD8+CD57+ T cells (not recorded which) from PBMCs. The origin of this receptor is a human donor with aplastic anemia. The CDR3 DNA reads TGTGCCAGCAGTGCCGCCAGGGGTCATGAGCAGTTCTTC. This translates into CASSAARGHEQFF.